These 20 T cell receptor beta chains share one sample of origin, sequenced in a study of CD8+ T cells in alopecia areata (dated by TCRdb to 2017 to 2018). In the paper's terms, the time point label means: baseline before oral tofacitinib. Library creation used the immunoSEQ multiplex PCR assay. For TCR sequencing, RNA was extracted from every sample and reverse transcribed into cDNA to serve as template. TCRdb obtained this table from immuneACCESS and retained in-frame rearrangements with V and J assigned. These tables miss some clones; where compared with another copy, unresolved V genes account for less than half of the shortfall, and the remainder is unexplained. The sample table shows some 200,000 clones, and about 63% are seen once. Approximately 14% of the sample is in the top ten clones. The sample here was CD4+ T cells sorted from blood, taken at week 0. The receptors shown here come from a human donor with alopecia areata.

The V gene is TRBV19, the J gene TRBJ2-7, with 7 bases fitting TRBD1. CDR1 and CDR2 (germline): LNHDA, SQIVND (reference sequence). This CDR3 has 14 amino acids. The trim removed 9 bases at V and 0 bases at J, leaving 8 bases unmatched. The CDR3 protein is CASRDSSFSYEQYF. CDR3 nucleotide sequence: TGTGCCAGCCGGGACAGCTCCTTCTCCTACGAGCAGTACTTC.

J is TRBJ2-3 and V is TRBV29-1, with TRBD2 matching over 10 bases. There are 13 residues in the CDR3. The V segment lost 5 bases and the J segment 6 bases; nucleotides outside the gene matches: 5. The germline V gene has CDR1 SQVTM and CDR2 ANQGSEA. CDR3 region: CSVPGLARDTQYF. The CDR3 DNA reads TGCAGCGTTCCGGGACTAGCGAGGGATACGCAGTATTTT.

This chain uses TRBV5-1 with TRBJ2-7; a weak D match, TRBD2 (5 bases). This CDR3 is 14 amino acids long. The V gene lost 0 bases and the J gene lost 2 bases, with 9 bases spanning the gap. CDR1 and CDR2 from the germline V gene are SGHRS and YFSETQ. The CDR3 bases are TGCGCCAGCAGCTTGGGGCGGGCGGCCTACGAGCAGTACTTC. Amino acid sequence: CASSLGRAAYEQYF.

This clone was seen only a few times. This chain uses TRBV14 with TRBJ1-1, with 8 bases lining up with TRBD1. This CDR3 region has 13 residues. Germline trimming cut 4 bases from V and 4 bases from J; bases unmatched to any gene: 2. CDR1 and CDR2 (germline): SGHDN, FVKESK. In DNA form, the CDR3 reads TGTGCCAGCAGCCTTACAGGGGGCACTGAAGCTTTCTTT. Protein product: CASSLTGGTEAFF.

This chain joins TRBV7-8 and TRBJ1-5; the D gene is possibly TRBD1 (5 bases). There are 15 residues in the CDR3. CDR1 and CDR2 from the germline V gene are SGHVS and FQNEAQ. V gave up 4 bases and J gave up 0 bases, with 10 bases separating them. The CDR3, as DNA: TGTGCCAGCAGCTCCGGGGCGTCTAGCAATCAGCCCCAGCATTTT. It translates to CASSSGASSNQPQHF.

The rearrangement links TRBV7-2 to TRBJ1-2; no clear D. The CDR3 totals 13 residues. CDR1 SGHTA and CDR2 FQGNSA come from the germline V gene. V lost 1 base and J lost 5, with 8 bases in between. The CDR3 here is CASSLGGEYGYTF. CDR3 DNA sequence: TGTGCCAGCAGCTTAGGTGGGGAGTATGGCTACACCTTC.

CDR3 in DNA: TGTGCCAGCTCTGGGGCCAACGTCCTGACTTTC. This codes for CASSGANVLTF. The chain uses TRBV25-1 and TRBJ2-6; no firm D call. Germline V lookup: CDR1 MGHDK, CDR2 SYGVNS. The germline V and J ends were trimmed by 8 bases and 1 base, with 0 bases remaining between them. The CDR3 extends over 11 amino acids.

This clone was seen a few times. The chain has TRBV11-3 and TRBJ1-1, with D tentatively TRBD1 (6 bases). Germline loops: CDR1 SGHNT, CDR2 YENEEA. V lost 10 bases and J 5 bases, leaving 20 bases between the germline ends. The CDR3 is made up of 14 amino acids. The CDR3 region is CATRTGGGGTEAFF. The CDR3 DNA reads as TGTGCCACCCGTACGGGGGGCGGAGGTACTGAAGCTTTCTTT.

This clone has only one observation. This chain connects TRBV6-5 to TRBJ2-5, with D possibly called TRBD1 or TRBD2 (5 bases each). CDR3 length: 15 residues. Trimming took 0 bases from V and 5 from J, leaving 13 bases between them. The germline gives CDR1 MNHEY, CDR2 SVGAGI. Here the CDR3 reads CASSYSGRPTETQYF. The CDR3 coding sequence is TGTGCCAGCAGTTACTCGGGACGGCCAACGGAGACCCAGTACTTC.

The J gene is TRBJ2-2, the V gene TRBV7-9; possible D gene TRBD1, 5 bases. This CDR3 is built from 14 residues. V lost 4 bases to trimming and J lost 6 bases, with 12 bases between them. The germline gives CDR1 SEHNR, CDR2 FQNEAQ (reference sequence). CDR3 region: CASSSGPAAGELFF. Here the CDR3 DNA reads TGTGCCAGCAGCTCAGGGCCGGCTGCCGGGGAGCTGTTTTTT.

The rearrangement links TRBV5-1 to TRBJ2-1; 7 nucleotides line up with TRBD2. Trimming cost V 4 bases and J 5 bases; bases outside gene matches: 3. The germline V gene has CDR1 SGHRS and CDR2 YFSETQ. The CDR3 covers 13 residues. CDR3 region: CASSPGTNNEQFF. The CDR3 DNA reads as TGCGCCAGCAGCCCCGGGACTAACAATGAGCAGTTCTTC.

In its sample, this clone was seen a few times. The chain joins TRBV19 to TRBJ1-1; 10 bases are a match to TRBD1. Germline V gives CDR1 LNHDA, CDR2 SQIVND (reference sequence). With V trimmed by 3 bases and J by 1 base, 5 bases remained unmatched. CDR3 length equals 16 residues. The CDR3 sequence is CASSIGTGVKNTEAFF. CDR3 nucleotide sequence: TGTGCCAGTAGTATCGGGACAGGGGTCAAGAACACTGAAGCTTTCTTT.

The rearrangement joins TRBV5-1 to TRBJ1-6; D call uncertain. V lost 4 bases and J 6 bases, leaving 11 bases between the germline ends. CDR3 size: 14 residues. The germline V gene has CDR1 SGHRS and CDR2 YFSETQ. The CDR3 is CASSPREANSPLHF. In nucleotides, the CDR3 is TGCGCCAGCAGCCCCCGGGAGGCTAATTCACCCCTCCACTTT.

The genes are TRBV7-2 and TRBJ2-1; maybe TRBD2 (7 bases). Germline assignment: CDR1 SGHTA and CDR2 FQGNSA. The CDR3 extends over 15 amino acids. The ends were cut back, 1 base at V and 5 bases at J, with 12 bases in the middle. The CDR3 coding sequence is TGTGCCAGCAGCTTAGTGGGGGGGCTGGACAATGAGCAGTTCTTC. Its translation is CASSLVGGLDNEQFF.

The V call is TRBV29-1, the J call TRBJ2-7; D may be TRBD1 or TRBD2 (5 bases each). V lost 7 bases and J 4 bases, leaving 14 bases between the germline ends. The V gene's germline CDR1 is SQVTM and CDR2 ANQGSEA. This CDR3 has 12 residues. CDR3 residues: CSALGTAYEQYF. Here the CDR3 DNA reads TGCAGCGCCCTCGGGACCGCGTACGAGCAGTACTTC.

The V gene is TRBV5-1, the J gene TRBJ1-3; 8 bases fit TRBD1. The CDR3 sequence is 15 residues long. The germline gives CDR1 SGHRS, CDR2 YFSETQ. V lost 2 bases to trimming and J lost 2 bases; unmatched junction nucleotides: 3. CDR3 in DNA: TGCGCCAGCAGCTTATCGACAGGGGCTGGAAACACCATATATTTT. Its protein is CASSLSTGAGNTIYF. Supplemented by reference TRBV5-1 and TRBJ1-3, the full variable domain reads KAGVTQTPRYLIKTRGQQVTLSCSPISGHRSVSWYQQTPGQGLQFLFEYFSETQRNKGNFPGRFSGRQFSNSRSEMNVSTLELGDSALYLCASSLSTGAGNTIYFGEGSWLTVV.

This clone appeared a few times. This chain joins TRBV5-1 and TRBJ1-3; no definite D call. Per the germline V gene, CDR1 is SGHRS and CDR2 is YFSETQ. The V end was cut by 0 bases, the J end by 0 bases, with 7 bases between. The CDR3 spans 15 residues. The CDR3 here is CASSLGSASGNTIYF. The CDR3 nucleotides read TGCGCCAGCAGCTTGGGGTCAGCCTCTGGAAACACCATATATTTT. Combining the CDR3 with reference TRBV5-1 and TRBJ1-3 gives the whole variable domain KAGVTQTPRYLIKTRGQQVTLSCSPISGHRSVSWYQQTPGQGLQFLFEYFSETQRNKGNFPGRFSGRQFSNSRSEMNVSTLELGDSALYLCASSLGSASGNTIYFGEGSWLTVV.

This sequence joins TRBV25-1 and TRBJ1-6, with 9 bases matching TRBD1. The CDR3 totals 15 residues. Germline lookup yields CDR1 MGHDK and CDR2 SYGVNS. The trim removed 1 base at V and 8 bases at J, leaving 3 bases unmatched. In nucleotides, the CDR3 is TGTGCCAGCAGTGAATTAGGACAGGGGTATTCACCCCTCCACTTT. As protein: CASSELGQGYSPLHF. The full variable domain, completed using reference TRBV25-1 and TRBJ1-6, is EADIYQTPRYLVIGTGKKITLECSQTMGHDKMYWYQQDPGMELHLIHYSYGVNSTEKGDLSSESTVSRIRTEHFPLTLESARPSHTSQYLCASSELGQGYSPLHFGNGTRLTVT.

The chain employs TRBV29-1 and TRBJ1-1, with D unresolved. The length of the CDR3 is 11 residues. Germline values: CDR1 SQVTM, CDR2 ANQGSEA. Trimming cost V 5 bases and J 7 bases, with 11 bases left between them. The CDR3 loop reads CSVYSLREAFF. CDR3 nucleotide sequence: TGCAGCGTTTATTCACTGCGTGAAGCTTTCTTT.

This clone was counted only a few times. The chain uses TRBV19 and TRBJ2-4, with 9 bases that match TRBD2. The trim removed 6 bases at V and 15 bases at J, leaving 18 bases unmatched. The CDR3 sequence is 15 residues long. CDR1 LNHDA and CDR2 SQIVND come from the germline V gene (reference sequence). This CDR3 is CASRTPSVVAGVLYF. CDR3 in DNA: TGTGCCAGTAGGACCCCTTCGGTGGTAGCGGGGGTTCTGTACTTC.